This T cell receptor beta chain came from a study of T-cell reconstitution after alpha-beta-depleted transplantation in children. This clonotype was seen only a few times. No antigen is known for it. Unique molecular identifiers tagged the TCRbeta library. Each CDR3 protein is one row after TCRdb ran MiXCR on the PCR reads. The sample lists hundreds of thousands of distinct CDR3 sequences; around 14% were seen once. This CDR3 has 11 amino acids. V lost 4 bases and J 9 bases, leaving 10 bases between the germline ends. General study points: Diversity of TCRbeta at day 60 was high in some patients, arising from surviving recipient T cells and thymic progenitors. At one year after transplant, newly produced T cells mostly accounted for T-cell counts and diversity. After transplant, at about two months, alpha-beta T cells were reportedly derived from several hundred expanded graft clones.

The source of this sequence is a girl aged 2 to 10 with congenital amegakaryocytic thrombocytopenia, due to receive a stem cell transplant. Source: PBMCs, taken before TCRalphabeta/CD19-depleted stem cell transplant. The rearrangement joins TRBV12-3 or TRBV12-4 to TRBJ2-7; D call uncertain. The CDR3 DNA is TGTGCCAGCAGTTCCCCGCGCGGGCAGTACTTC. It translates to CASSSPRGQYF.